The count of the clone carrying this T cell receptor (beta chain) is one. Its antigen is as yet unknown. Data came from immunoSEQ multiplex PCR; TCRdb stores just in-frame clones and leaves some out. The sample contains tens of thousands of clones, 65% to 90% of which appear only once. This specimen belongs to a study of OX40 agonist ivuxolimab in advanced cancers. Background on the study: Given to patients was ivuxolimab, an agonistic anti-OX40 (CD134) antibody. Patients in the trial were receiving intravenous ivuxolimab every 2 weeks, at doses of 0.01 to 10 mg/kg. Study-wide results and limits: Doses of 0.1 to 3.0 mg/kg were accompanied by clonal expansion of CD4+ and CD8+ blood T cells by week 6. In general, CD8+ T cells held more expanded clones than CD4+ did, on average.

The ends were cut back, 6 bases at V and 7 bases at J, with 12 bases in the middle. The CDR3 has 12 residues. CDR1 and CDR2 from the germline V gene are SNHLY and FYNNEI. The clonotype comes from an adult with an advanced solid tumor such as melanoma, head and neck, liver or kidney cancer. This rearrangement joins TRBV2 to TRBJ1-2; a possible D gene is TRBD1 (6 bases). Material: CD4+ or CD8+ T cells sorted from blood, obtained in a trial of the OX40 agonist ivuxolimab. CDR3 protein: CASSPEGVGYTF. CDR3 DNA: TGTGCCAGCAGCCCCGAGGGGGTTGGCTACACCTTC.